One and the same sample provided the 8 T cell receptor beta chains below, sequenced in a study of CD8 T cells in ankylosing spondylitis. TCRdb independently ran MiXCR on the 5' RACE reads; one entry per CDR3 protein. The sample yields 150,000 to 200,000 distinct CDR3 sequences, roughly 31% seen once. The sample taken for sequencing was synovial fluid, either unsorted or a sorted T cell fraction (not recorded which). These TCRs come from a male donor with ankylosing spondylitis.

There are many counts of this clonotype. The chain links TRBV28 to TRBJ2-7, with 8 bases identical to TRBD1. Per germline, CDR1 MDHEN and CDR2 SYDVKM. The V gene end was trimmed by 7 bases and the J gene end by 6 bases; junction bases not matched to a gene: 11. The CDR3 is made up of 14 amino acids. CDR3 in DNA: TGTGCCAGCACTTCCTGGACAGGGAAGGCCGAGCAGTACTTC. The encoded protein is CASTSWTGKAEQYF.

Many counts were recorded for this clonotype. V and J are TRBV7-2 and TRBJ1-2; D possibly corresponds to TRBD1 (5 bases). The germline V and J ends were trimmed by 4 bases and 8 bases, with 11 bases remaining between them. The CDR3 has 12 residues. The germline CDR1 and CDR2 sequences are SGHTA and FQGNSA. In DNA form, the CDR3 reads TGTGCCAGCAGCTCCTCAGGGTTCGGCTACACCTTC. It is translated as CASSSSGFGYTF.

CDR3 sequence (DNA): TGTGCCAGCAGTTACGTATGGGGGAGTGAGCAGTACTTC. Translation: CASSYVWGSEQYF. The chain combines TRBV6-5 with TRBJ2-7; D is tentatively TRBD1 or TRBD2 (5 bases each). This CDR3 region has 13 residues. Germline CDR1 MNHEY, CDR2 SVGAGI. V was pared by 2 bases and J by 7 bases, with 12 bases between.

This clonotype came up a few times. The V call is TRBV19, the J call TRBJ1-5; a weak D match, TRBD1 (5 bases). Germline V gives CDR1 LNHDA, CDR2 SQIVND (reference sequence). This CDR3 region has 15 residues. Deletions cut 3 bases from V and 4 bases from J, with 13 bases between. Here the CDR3 DNA reads TGTGCCAGTAGTATTGTTGACAGCAAAAATCAGCCCCAGCATTTT. It encodes CASSIVDSKNQPQHF. Drawing the rest from reference TRBV19 and TRBJ1-5, the complete variable domain is DGGITQSPKYLFRKEGQNVTLSCEQNLNHDAMYWYRQDPGQGLRLIYYSQIVNDFQKGDIAEGYSVSREKKESFPLTVTSAQKNPTAFYLCASSIVDSKNQPQHFGDGTRLSIL.

The V and J genes are TRBV4-2 and TRBJ2-1, with D unresolved. V dropped 0 bases and J dropped 3 bases, with 12 bases sitting between them. The CDR3 is 16 amino acids. Germline CDR1 is LGHNA and CDR2 is YNFKEQ. The DNA of the CDR3 is TGTGCCAGCAGCCAAGATGTGGAGCCCAGCTACAATGAGCAGTTCTTC. This gives the protein CASSQDVEPSYNEQFF.

The chain couples TRBV7-2 to TRBJ2-2; 8 bases are shared with TRBD2. V lost 1 base and J lost 4; bases outside the gene matches: 5. Germline assignment: CDR1 SGHTA and CDR2 FQGNSA. CDR3 length equals 16 residues. CDR3 nucleotide sequence: TGTGCCAGCAGCTTAGTACCCAGCGGGAGCACCGGGGAGCTGTTTTTT. This codes for CASSLVPSGSTGELFF.

This clonotype showed up many times. The CDR3 loop reads CASSPRTGMNYGYTF. DNA for the CDR3: TGTGCCAGCAGCCCGAGGACAGGGATGAACTATGGCTACACCTTC. V usage is TRBV7-9 and J usage is TRBJ1-2; 8 bases match TRBD1. With V trimmed by 5 bases and J by 2 bases, 7 bases remained unmatched. Germline V gene lookup returns CDR1 SEHNR and CDR2 FQNEAQ (reference sequence). This CDR3 contains 15 residues.

This sequence joins TRBV5-1 and TRBJ1-2; 11 bases align to TRBD1. The CDR3 length is 15 residues. The V gene's germline CDR1 is SGHRS and CDR2 YFSETQ. J was trimmed by 4 bases and V by 4 bases; bases with no gene match: 6. The CDR3 DNA sequence: TGCGCCAGCAGCACCCCGGGACAGGGGGGCTATGGCTACACCTTC. This sequence encodes CASSTPGQGGYGYTF.